Below are 2 T cell receptor beta chains sequenced from a single sample in a study of OX40 agonist ivuxolimab in advanced cancers. Assay: immunoSEQ multiplex PCR; the TCRdb copy retains only in-frame clones and omits some. The profile shows around 97,000 clones, about 84% of them singletons. Source: CD4+ or CD8+ T cells sorted from blood, taken in a trial of the OX40 agonist ivuxolimab. These receptors were taken from an adult with an advanced solid tumor such as melanoma, head and neck, liver or kidney cancer.

This chain connects TRBV1 to TRBJ1-2. TRBV1 is noted as a pseudogene. This CDR3 has 15 amino acids. The CDR3 spells CTSSPPEAVAYGYTF. The CDR3 coding sequence is TGCACCAGCAGCCCCCCAGAGGCGGTCGCCTATGGCTACACCTTC.

This chain links TRBV7-9 with TRBJ2-6; no clear D gene. The CDR3 is made up of 18 amino acids. The V end lost 1 base, the J end lost 0 bases, and 13 bases lay between the germline ends. CDR1 SEHNR and CDR2 FQNEAQ come from the germline V gene (reference sequence). CDR3 residues: CASSLGRPSLSGANVLTF. Written as DNA, the CDR3 is TGTGCCAGCAGCTTAGGCCGACCGTCGCTCTCTGGGGCCAACGTCCTGACTTTC.